Described below is a single TCR beta chain sequence and its context. The primer mix had 60 Vbeta and 13 Jbeta primers. Libraries were prepared by immunoSEQ multiplex PCR; TCRdb keeps only in-frame clonotypes and omits some of them. The top ten clones hold roughly 4.6% of a sample with around 150,000 clones, 77% of them seen once. This entry comes from a study of cytomegalovirus exposure and HLA in healthy donors. Trimming pared 5 bases from V and 0 bases from J, leaving 5 bases between. Germline V gives CDR1 SGHAT, CDR2 FQNNGV. The CDR3 spans 14 residues. The sequenced material came from PBMCs. The chain combines TRBV11-2 with TRBJ2-6; D is undetermined. The sequence came from a woman aged 45-65 years in good health and CMV-seronegative. The CDR3 DNA sequence: TGTGCCAGCAGCCGTATCTCTGGGGCCAACGTCCTGACTTTC. It encodes CASSRISGANVLTF.